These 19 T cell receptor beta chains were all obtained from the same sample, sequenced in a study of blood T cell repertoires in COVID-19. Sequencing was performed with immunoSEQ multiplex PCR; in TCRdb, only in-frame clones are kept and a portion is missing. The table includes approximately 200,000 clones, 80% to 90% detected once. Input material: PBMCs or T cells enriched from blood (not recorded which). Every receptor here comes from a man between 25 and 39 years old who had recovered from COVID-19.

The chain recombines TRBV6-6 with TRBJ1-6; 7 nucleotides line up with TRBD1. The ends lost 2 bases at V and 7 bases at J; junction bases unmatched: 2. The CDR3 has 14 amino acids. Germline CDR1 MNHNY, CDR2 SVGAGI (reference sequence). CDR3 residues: CASSYGTDNSPLHF. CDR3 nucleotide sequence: TGTGCCAGCAGTTACGGGACAGACAATTCACCCCTCCACTTT.

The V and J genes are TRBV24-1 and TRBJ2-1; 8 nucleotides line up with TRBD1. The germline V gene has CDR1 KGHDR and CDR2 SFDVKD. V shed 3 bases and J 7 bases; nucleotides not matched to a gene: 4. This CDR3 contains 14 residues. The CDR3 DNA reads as TGTGCCACCAGTGATGTTACAGGGGGTAATGAGCAGTTCTTC. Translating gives CATSDVTGGNEQFF.

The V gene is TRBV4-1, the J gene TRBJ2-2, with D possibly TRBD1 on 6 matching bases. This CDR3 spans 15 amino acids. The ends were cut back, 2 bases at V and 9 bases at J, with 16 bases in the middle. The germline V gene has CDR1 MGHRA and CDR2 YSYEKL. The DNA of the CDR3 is TGCGCCAGCAGCCAACCGCAATCAGGGGAATGGGAGCTGTTTTTT. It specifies CASSQPQSGEWELFF.

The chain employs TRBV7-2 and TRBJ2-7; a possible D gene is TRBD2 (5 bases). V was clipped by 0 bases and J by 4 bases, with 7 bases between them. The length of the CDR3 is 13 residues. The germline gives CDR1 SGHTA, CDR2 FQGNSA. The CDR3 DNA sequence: TGTGCCAGCAGCTTAGCACAGCGGTACGAGCAGTACTTC. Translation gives CASSLAQRYEQYF.

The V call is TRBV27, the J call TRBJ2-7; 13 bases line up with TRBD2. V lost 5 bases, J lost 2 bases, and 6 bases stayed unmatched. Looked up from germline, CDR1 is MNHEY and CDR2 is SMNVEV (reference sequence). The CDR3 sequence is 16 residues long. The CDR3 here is CASSPLGLAGAYEQYF. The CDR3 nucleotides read TGTGCCAGCAGTCCCCTAGGACTAGCGGGAGCCTACGAGCAGTACTTC.

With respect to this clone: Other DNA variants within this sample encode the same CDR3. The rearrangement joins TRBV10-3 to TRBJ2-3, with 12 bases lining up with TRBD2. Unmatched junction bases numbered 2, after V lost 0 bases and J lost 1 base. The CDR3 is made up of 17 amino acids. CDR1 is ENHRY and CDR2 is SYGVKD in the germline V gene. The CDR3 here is CAISESPSGGGTDTQYF. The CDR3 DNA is TGTGCCATCAGTGAGTCCCCTAGCGGGGGGGGCACAGATACGCAGTATTTT.

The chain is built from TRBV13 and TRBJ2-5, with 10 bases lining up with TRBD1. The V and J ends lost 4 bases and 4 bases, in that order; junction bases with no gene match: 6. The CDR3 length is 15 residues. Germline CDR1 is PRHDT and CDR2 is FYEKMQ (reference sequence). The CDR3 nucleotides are TGTGCCAGCAGCTCCCGGGACAGGGGTGTAGAGACCCAGTACTTC. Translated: CASSSRDRGVETQYF.

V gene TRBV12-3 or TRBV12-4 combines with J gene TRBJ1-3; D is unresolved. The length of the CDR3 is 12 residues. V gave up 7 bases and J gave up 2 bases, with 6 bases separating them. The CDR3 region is CASTPTGNTIYF. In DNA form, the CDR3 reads TGTGCCAGCACCCCTACTGGAAACACCATATATTTT.

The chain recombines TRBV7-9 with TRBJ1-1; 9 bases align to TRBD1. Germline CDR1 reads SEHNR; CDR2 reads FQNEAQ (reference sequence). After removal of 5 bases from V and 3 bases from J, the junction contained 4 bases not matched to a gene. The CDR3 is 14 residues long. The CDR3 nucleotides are TGTGCCAGCAGCGCAGACAGGGGGGACACTGAAGCTTTCTTT. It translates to CASSADRGDTEAFF.

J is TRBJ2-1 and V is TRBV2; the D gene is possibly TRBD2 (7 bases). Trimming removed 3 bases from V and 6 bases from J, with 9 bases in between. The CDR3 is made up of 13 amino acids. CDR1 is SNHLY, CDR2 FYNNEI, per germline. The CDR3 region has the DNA TGTGCCAGCAGTGAGGGGGGGGCCAATGAGCAGTTCTTC. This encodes CASSEGGANEQFF. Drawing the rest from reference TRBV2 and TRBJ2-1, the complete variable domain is EPEVTQTPSHQVTQMGQEVILRCVPISNHLYFYWYRQILGQKVEFLVSFYNNEISEKSEIFDDQFSVERPDGSNFTLKIRSTKLEDSAMYFCASSEGGANEQFFGPGTRLTVL.

The CDR3 reads CASSQDKVAENYEQYF. CDR3 nucleotide sequence: TGTGCCAGCAGCCAAGATAAAGTAGCAGAGAACTACGAGCAGTACTTC. The chain is built from TRBV3-1 (or the pseudogene TRBV3-2) and TRBJ2-7; D is ambiguous. This CDR3 contains 16 residues. CDR1 is LGHDT, CDR2 YNNKEL, per germline (reference sequence). Trimming took 0 bases from V and 3 from J, leaving 15 bases between them.

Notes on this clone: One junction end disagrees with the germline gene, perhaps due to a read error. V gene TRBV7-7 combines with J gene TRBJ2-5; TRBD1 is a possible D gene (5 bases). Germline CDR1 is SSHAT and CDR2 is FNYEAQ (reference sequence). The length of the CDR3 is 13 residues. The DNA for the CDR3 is TGTGCTAGCAGCTTTTCAGGGCAAGAGACCCAGTACTTC. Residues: CASSFSGQETQYF.

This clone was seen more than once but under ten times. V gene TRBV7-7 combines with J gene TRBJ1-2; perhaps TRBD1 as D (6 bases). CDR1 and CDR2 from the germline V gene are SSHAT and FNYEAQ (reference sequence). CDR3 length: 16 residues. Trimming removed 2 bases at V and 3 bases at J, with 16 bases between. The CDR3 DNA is TGTGCCAGCAGCTTAAGGTCACCCAAGGGGGACTATGGCTACACCTTC. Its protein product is CASSLRSPKGDYGYTF.

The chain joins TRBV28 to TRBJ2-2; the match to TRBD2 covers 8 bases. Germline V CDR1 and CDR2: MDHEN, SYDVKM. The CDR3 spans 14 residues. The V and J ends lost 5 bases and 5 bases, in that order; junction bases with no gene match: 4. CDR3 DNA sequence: TGTGCCAGCAGTCTCGCTAGCGGGACCGGGGAGCTGTTTTTT. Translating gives CASSLASGTGELFF. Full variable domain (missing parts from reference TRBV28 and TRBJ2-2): DVKVTQSSRYLVKRTGEKVFLECVQDMDHENMFWYRQDPGLGLRLIYFSYDVKMKEKGDIPEGYSVSREKKERFSLILESASTNQTSMYLCASSLASGTGELFFGEGSRLTVL.

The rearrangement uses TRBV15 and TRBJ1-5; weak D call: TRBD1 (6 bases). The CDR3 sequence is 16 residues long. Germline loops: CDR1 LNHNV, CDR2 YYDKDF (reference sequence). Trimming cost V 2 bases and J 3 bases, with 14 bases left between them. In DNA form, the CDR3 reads TGTGCCACCAGCAGACAGGGGATCGGGCCCAATCAGCCCCAGCATTTT. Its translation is CATSRQGIGPNQPQHF.

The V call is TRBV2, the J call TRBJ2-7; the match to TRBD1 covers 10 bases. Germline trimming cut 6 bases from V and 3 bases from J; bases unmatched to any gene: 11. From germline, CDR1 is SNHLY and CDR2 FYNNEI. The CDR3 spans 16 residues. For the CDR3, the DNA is TGTGCCAGCAGCGCCGGACAGGGGGATCGAGTCTACGAGCAGTACTTC. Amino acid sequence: CASSAGQGDRVYEQYF.

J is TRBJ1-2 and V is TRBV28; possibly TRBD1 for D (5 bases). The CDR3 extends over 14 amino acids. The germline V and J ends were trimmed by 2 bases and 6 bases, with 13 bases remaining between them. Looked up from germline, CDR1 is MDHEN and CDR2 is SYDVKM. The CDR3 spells CASSLARQGDGYTF. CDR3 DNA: TGTGCCAGCAGTTTAGCCCGGCAGGGTGATGGCTACACCTTC.

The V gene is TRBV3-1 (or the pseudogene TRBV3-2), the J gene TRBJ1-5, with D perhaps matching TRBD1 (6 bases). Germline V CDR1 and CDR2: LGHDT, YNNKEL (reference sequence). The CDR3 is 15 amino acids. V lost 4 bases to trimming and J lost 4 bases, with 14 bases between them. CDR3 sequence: CASSPQGQSNQPQHF. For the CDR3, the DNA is TGTGCCAGCAGCCCTCAAGGACAGAGTAATCAGCCCCAGCATTTT.

The chain's CDR3 is CASTPGQGSRYGYTF. CDR3 sequence (DNA): TGTGCCAGCACTCCCGGACAGGGCTCCCGGTATGGCTACACCTTC. The chain joins TRBV6-5 to TRBJ1-2; TRBD1 matches 8 bases. Germline V gene lookup returns CDR1 MNHEY and CDR2 SVGAGI. The CDR3 extends over 15 amino acids. Losses at the gene ends were 7 bases for V and 5 bases for J; bases not matched to a gene: 12.